The 15 T cell receptor beta chains presented below share a single source sample, sequenced in a study of cytomegalovirus exposure and HLA in healthy donors. Profiling relied on immunoSEQ multiplex PCR, and the TCRdb table lists in-frame clones only, not all of them. Altogether 110,000 to 150,000 clones are present, 90% to 95% being singletons, with the ten largest covering 0.69%. What was sequenced was PBMCs. The receptors stem from a man younger than 35 in good health and CMV-seronegative.

This chain joins TRBV5-1 and TRBJ2-1; the D gene is possibly TRBD2 (5 bases). This CDR3 spans 15 amino acids. The germline V gene has CDR1 SGHRS and CDR2 YFSETQ. Between the trimmed V and J ends, which lost 7 bases and 0 bases, there was a span of 14 bases. Here the CDR3 reads CASAPSGSSYNEQFF. The CDR3 DNA reads as TGCGCCAGCGCCCCGAGCGGAAGCTCCTACAATGAGCAGTTCTTC.

This clone has more than one count but fewer than ten. The rearrangement uses TRBV5-1 and TRBJ1-1; D remains ambiguous. The germline gives CDR1 SGHRS, CDR2 YFSETQ. Trimming removed 0 bases at V and 0 bases at J, with 6 bases between. This CDR3 contains 14 residues. The CDR3 is CASSLDSMNTEAFF. The CDR3 DNA reads as TGCGCCAGCAGCTTGGACAGCATGAACACTGAAGCTTTCTTT.

The chain couples TRBV11-2 to TRBJ1-3; D is unclear. CDR1 and CDR2 from the germline V gene are SGHAT and FQNNGV. V dropped 3 bases and J dropped 2 bases, with 14 bases sitting between them. The CDR3 contains 16 residues. The CDR3 coding sequence is TGTGCCAGCAGCTTTGCCGGGGTACCTACTGGAAACACCATATATTTT. Translated, it gives CASSFAGVPTGNTIYF.

This clone was recorded only once. The chain couples TRBV5-1 to TRBJ2-7; TRBD2 might be the D (6 bases). V was clipped by 3 bases and J by 3 bases, with 19 bases between them. The CDR3 is 16 amino acids. Germline CDR1 SGHRS, CDR2 YFSETQ. CDR3 nucleotide sequence: TGCGCCAGCAGCTCGGCTGGAGGGCCGGGCCGCTACGAGCAGTACTTC. This codes for CASSSAGGPGRYEQYF.

The chain carries TRBV28 and TRBJ2-6; no firm D call. V was trimmed by 4 bases and J by 2 bases, leaving 9 bases between them. The CDR3 runs 15 residues. Germline lookup yields CDR1 MDHEN and CDR2 SYDVKM. The chain's CDR3 is CASSSPYAGANVLTF. The CDR3 DNA reads as TGTGCCAGCAGTTCCCCCTACGCTGGGGCCAACGTCCTGACTTTC.

The genes are TRBV30 and TRBJ1-3; D gene uncertain. CDR1 and CDR2 (germline): GTSNPN, SVGIG (reference sequence). The CDR3 is made up of 13 amino acids. Trimming stripped 1 base from V and 1 base from J, with 5 bases between. The chain's CDR3 is CAWSASSGNTIYF. The DNA for the CDR3 is TGTGCCTGGAGTGCCAGTTCTGGAAACACCATATATTTT.

CDR3 DNA: TGTGCCAGCGGAGGCGGGGGGAAAGAGACCCAGTACTTC. Translated: CASGGGGKETQYF. The chain is built from TRBV9 and TRBJ2-5; 8 bases are a match to TRBD2. The V gene end was trimmed by 7 bases and the J gene end by 3 bases; junction bases not matched to a gene: 5. Germline loops: CDR1 SGDLS, CDR2 YYNGEE. There are 13 residues in the CDR3. Together with reference TRBV9 and TRBJ2-5, the CDR3 gives the full variable domain: DSGVTQTPKHLITATGQRVTLRCSPRSGDLSVYWYQQSLDQGLQFLIQYYNGEERAKGNILERFSAQQFPDLHSELNLSSLELGDSALYFCASGGGGKETQYFGPGTRLLVL.

The genes are TRBV12-2 and TRBJ2-7; the DNA was not used to check the table's D call, TRBD2. TRBV12-2 is a pseudogene locus. CDR3 length equals 13 residues. CDR3 in DNA: TGTGCAAGTCGCCAATGCCCGTGGCGGGAGCAGTACGTC. Translated: CASRQCPWREQYV.

The V and J genes are TRBV5-1 and TRBJ2-3; D is perhaps TRBD2 (7 bases). Germline CDR1 SGHRS, CDR2 YFSETQ. V was trimmed by 7 bases and J by 2 bases, leaving 17 bases between them. This CDR3 comprises 15 residues. CDR3 DNA sequence: TGCGCCAGCCCCCGGGGGGCCGGGTACACAGATACGCAGTATTTT. Translating it yields CASPRGAGYTDTQYF.

The chain employs TRBV9 and TRBJ1-5, with 7 bases that match TRBD1. Germline lookup yields CDR1 SGDLS and CDR2 YYNGEE. V lost 2 bases and J lost 0; bases outside the gene matches: 2. This CDR3 is 15 amino acids long. CDR3 in DNA: TGTGCCAGCAGCGTGACAGGGTATAGCAATCAGCCCCAGCATTTT. This encodes CASSVTGYSNQPQHF.

The V gene is TRBV6-6, the J gene TRBJ2-7; 7 bases fit TRBD1. In germline, CDR1 is MNHNY, CDR2 SVGAGI (reference sequence). V lost 5 bases, J lost 1 base, and 11 bases stayed unmatched. This CDR3 spans 16 amino acids. In nucleotides, the CDR3 is TGTGCCAGCAGTAGGAACCAGGGGGTAACTTCCTACGAGCAGTACGTC. Protein: CASSRNQGVTSYEQYV.

The chain employs TRBV7-6 and TRBJ2-5; perhaps TRBD1 as D (5 bases). V was shortened by 3 bases and J by 5 bases, with 10 bases between the two germline ends. Germline CDR1 and CDR2: SGHVS and FNYEAQ. The CDR3 consists of 13 residues. As DNA, the CDR3 is TGTGCCAGCAGCTTCAGGGTGGTGGAGACCCAGTACTTC. Residues: CASSFRVVETQYF.

This clone appeared once. The V and J genes are TRBV11-3 and TRBJ2-5; maybe TRBD1 (5 bases). The V gene's germline CDR1 is SGHNT and CDR2 YENEEA. Trimming removed 5 bases from V and 4 bases from J, with 20 bases in between. The CDR3 runs to 16 residues. The CDR3 bases are TGTGCCAGCAGCGTACTAACAGGAGTACCGAGAGAGACCCAGTACTTC. This gives the protein CASSVLTGVPRETQYF.

The chain uses TRBV29-1 and TRBJ2-2; 10 bases match TRBD1. The CDR3 is made up of 19 amino acids. CDR1 and CDR2 from the germline V gene are SQVTM and ANQGSEA. V gave up 4 bases and J gave up 0 bases; unmatched junction bases: 14. Here the CDR3 reads CSVVGPGTGAPANTGELFF. The CDR3, as DNA: TGCAGCGTTGTGGGACCAGGGACAGGGGCCCCCGCGAACACCGGGGAGCTGTTTTTT.

This rearrangement joins TRBV7-9 to TRBJ1-2, with D uncertain. This CDR3 comprises 13 residues. The germline CDR1 and CDR2 sequences are SEHNR and FQNEAQ (reference sequence). V gave up 5 bases and J gave up 7 bases, with 14 bases separating them. The CDR3 DNA is TGTGCCAGCAGCCAACCCGCCACAAGTGGCTACACCTTC. Its translation is CASSQPATSGYTF.